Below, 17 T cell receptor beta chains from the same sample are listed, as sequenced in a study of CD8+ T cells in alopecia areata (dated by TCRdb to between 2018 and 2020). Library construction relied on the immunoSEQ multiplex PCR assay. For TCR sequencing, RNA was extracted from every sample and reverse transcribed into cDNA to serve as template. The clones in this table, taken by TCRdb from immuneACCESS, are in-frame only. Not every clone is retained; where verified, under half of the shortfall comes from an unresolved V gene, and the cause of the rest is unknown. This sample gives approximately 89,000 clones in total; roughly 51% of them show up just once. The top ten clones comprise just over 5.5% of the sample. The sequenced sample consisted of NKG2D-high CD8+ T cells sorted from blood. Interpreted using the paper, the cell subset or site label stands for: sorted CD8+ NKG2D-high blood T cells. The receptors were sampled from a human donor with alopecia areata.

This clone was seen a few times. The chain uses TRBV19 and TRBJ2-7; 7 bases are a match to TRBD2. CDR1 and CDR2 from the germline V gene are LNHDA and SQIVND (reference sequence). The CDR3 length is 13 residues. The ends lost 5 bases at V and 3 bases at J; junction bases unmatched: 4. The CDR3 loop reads CASSAGTNYEQYF. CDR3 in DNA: TGTGCCAGTAGTGCCGGGACTAACTACGAGCAGTACTTC.

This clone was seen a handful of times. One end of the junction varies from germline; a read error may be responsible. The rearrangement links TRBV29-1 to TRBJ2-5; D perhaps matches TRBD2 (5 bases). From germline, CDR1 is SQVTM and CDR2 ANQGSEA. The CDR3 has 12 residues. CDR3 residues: CSVEGLEGTQYF. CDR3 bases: TGCAGCGTCGAAGGACTCGAGGGGACCCAGTACTTC. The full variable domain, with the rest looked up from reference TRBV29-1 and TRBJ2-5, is SAVISQKPSRDICQRGTSLTIQCQVDSQVTMMFWYRQQPGQSLTLIATANQGSEATYESGFVIDKFPISRPNLTFSTLTVSNMSPEDSSIYLCSVEGLEGTQYFGPGTRLLVL.

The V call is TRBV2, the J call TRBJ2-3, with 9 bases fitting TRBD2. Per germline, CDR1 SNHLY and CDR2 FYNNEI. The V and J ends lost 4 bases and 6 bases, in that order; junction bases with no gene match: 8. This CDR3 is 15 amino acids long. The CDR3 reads CASSGLAAVWDTQYF. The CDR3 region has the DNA TGTGCCAGCAGTGGACTAGCGGCAGTTTGGGATACGCAGTATTTT.

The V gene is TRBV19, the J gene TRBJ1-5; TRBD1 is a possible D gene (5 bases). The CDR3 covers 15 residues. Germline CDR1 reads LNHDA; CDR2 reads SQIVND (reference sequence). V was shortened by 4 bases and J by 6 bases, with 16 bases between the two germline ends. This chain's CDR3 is CASSTQGEGGQPQHF. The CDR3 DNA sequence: TGTGCCAGTAGTACCCAGGGTGAAGGAGGTCAGCCCCAGCATTTT.

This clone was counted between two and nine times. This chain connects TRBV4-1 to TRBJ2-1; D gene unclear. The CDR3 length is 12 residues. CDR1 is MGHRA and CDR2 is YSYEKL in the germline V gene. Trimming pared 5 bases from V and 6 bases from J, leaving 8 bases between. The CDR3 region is CASSVVGNEQFF. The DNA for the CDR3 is TGCGCCAGCAGCGTGGTGGGCAATGAGCAGTTCTTC.

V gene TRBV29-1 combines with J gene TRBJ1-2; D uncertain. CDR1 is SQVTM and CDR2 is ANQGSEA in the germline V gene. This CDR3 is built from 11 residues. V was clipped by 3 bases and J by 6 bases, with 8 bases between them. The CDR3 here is CSVEADHGYTF. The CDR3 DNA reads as TGCAGCGTTGAGGCGGATCATGGCTACACCTTC.

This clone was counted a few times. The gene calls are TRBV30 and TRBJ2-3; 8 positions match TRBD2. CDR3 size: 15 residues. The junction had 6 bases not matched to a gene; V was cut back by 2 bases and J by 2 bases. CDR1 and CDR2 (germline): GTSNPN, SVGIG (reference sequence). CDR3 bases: TGTGCCTGGAGTTTCAGCGGGGGACCCACAGATACGCAGTATTTT. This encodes CAWSFSGGPTDTQYF.

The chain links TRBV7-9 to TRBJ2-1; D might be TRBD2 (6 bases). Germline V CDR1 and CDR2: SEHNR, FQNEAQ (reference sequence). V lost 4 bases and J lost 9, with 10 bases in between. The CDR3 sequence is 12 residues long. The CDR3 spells CASSWQGGEQFF. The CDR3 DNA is TGTGCCAGCAGCTGGCAGGGAGGTGAGCAGTTCTTC.

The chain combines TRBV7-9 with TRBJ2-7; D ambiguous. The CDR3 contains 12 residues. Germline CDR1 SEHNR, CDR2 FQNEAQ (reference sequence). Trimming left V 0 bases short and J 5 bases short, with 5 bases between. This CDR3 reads CASSLAVNEQYF. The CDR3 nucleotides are TGTGCCAGCAGCTTAGCGGTGAACGAGCAGTACTTC. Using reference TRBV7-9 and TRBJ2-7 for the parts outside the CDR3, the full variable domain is DTGVSQNPRHKITKRGQNVTFRCDPISEHNRLYWYRQTLGQGPEFLTYFQNEAQLEKSRLLSDRFSAERPKGSFSTLEIQRTEQGDSAMYLCASSLAVNEQYFGPGTRLTVT.

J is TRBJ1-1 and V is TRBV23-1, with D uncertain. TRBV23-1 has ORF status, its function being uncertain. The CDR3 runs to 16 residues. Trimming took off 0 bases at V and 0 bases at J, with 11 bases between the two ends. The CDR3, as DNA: TGCGCCAGCAGTCAATCGACCCCGGACCTGAACACTGAAGCTTTCTTT. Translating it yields CASSQSTPDLNTEAFF.

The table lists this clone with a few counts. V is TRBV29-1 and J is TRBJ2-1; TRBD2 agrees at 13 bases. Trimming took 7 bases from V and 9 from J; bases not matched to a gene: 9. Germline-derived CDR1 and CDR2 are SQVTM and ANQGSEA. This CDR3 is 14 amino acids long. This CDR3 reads CSETGTSGIGEQFF. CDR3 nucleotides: TGCAGCGAGACCGGGACTAGCGGGATCGGTGAGCAGTTCTTC.

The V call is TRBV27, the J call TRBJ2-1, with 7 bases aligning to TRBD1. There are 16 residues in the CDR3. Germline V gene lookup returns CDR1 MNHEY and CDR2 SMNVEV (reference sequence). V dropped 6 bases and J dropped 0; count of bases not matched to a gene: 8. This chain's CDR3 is CASRWQGESSYNEQFF. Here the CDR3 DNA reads TGTGCCAGCAGGTGGCAGGGGGAAAGCTCCTACAATGAGCAGTTCTTC.

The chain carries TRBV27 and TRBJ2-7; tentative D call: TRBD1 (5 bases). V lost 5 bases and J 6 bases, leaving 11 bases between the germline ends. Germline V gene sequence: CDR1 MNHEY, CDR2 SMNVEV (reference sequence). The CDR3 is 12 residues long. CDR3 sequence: CASSEKGSEQYF. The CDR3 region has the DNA TGTGCCAGCAGTGAAAAGGGGTCCGAGCAGTACTTC.

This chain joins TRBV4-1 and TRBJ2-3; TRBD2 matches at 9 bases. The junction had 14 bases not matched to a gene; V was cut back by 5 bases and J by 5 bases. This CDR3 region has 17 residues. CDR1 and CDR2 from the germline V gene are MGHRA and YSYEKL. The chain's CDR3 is CASSGSGGTLAGDTQYF. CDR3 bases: TGCGCCAGCAGCGGCAGCGGGGGGACGCTAGCCGGAGATACGCAGTATTTT.

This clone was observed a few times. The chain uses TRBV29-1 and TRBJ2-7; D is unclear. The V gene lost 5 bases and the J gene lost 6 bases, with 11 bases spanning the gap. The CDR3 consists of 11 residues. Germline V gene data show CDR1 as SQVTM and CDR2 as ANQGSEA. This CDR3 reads CSVWAPGEQYF. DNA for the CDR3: TGCAGCGTTTGGGCCCCGGGCGAGCAGTACTTC.

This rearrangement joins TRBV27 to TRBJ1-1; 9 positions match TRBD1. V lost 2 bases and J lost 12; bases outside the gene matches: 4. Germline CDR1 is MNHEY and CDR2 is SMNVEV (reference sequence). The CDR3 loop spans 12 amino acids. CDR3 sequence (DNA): TGTGCCAGCAGTTTAGCGGGACAGGGACCTTTCTTT. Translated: CASSLAGQGPFF.

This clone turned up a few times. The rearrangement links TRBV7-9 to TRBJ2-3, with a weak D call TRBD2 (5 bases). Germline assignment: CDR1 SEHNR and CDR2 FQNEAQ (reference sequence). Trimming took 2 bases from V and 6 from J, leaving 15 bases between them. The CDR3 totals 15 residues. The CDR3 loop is CASSLNPAPGDTQYF. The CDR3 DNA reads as TGTGCCAGCAGCTTAAATCCTGCCCCGGGGGATACGCAGTATTTT.